These 15 T cell receptor beta chains share one sample of origin, sequenced in a study of OX40 agonist ivuxolimab in advanced cancers. The repertoire was sequenced with immunoSEQ multiplex PCR; TCRdb's copy has only in-frame clones and lacks some. This sample yields 65,000 or so clones, of which 88% are seen a single time; roughly 5% belongs to the top ten. The material was CD4+ or CD8+ T cells sorted from blood, obtained in a trial of the OX40 agonist ivuxolimab. All receptors come from an adult with an advanced solid tumor such as melanoma, head and neck, liver or kidney cancer.

The genes are TRBV28 and TRBJ2-7; D is unclear. Per the germline V gene, CDR1 is MDHEN and CDR2 is SYDVKM. The CDR3 is 12 residues long. V was cut by 2 bases and J by 5 bases, with 7 bases left in between. The CDR3 loop reads CASSLKNHEQYF. As DNA, the CDR3 is TGTGCCAGCAGTTTAAAGAACCACGAGCAGTACTTC.

This chain links TRBV30 with TRBJ1-1; D not certain. The V end was cut by 4 bases, the J end by 1 base, with 16 bases between. From germline, CDR1 is GTSNPN and CDR2 SVGIG (reference sequence). The CDR3 has 15 residues. The CDR3 DNA follows: TGTGCCTGGAATCCGTTCGGCACCCAGAACACTGAAGCTTTCTTT. It translates to CAWNPFGTQNTEAFF. Based on the CDR3 plus reference TRBV30 and TRBJ1-1, the full variable domain is SQTIHQWPATLVQPVGSPLSLECTVEGTSNPNLYWYRQAAGRGLQLLFYSVGIGQISSEVPQNLSASRPQDRQFILSSKKLLLSDSGFYLCAWNPFGTQNTEAFFGQGTRLTVV.

In the case of this clone: Additional DNA sequences in this sample encode the identical CDR3. The rearrangement uses TRBV7-2 and TRBJ2-7; D uncertain. CDR3 length: 11 residues. The V gene's germline CDR1 is SGHTA and CDR2 FQGNSA. V lost 5 bases to trimming and J lost 2 bases, with 4 bases between them. CDR3 protein: CASSPAYEQYF. CDR3 coding DNA: TGTGCCAGCAGCCCAGCCTACGAGCAGTACTTC.

This clone was found a few times. The rearrangement links TRBV7-9 to TRBJ2-7; D gene ambiguous. Germline assignment: CDR1 SEHNR and CDR2 FQNEAQ (reference sequence). V lost 0 bases and J lost 0, with 15 bases in between. This CDR3 has 17 amino acids. CDR3 sequence (DNA): TGTGCCAGCAGCTTAGCGCTTCAGGTGATGAGCTCCTACGAGCAGTACTTC. Residues: CASSLALQVMSSYEQYF. Combining the CDR3 with reference TRBV7-9 and TRBJ2-7 gives the whole variable domain DTGVSQNPRHKITKRGQNVTFRCDPISEHNRLYWYRQTLGQGPEFLTYFQNEAQLEKSRLLSDRFSAERPKGSFSTLEIQRTEQGDSAMYLCASSLALQVMSSYEQYFGPGTRLTVT.

The chain couples TRBV9 to TRBJ2-3; D assignment may be TRBD1 or TRBD2 (6 bases each). V dropped 0 bases and J dropped 1 base, with 9 bases sitting between them. The CDR3 sequence is 15 residues long. Per germline, CDR1 SGDLS and CDR2 YYNGEE. CDR3 DNA: TGTGCCAGCAGCGTAGAGGGGGGACGCACAGATACGCAGTATTTT. It codes for CASSVEGGRTDTQYF.

This rearrangement joins TRBV19 to TRBJ1-5; D gene ambiguous. Germline V gene lookup returns CDR1 LNHDA and CDR2 SQIVND (reference sequence). This CDR3 region has 13 residues. Trimming took off 3 bases at V and 2 bases at J, with 5 bases between the two ends. CDR3 bases: TGTGCCAGTAGTATCGCAGGCAATCAGCCCCAGCATTTT. Translation: CASSIAGNQPQHF.

V usage is TRBV2 and J usage is TRBJ1-1; 7 nucleotides line up with TRBD1. Germline V lookup: CDR1 SNHLY, CDR2 FYNNEI. V shed 6 bases and J 7 bases; nucleotides not matched to a gene: 8. The CDR3 has 13 residues. CDR3 sequence reads: CASRLQGLSEAFF. CDR3 coding DNA: TGTGCCAGCAGGCTACAGGGGTTGAGTGAAGCTTTCTTT.

This chain connects TRBV2 to TRBJ2-3, with D possibly being TRBD1 or TRBD2 (5 bases each). V was trimmed by 6 bases and J by 1 base, leaving 11 bases between them. CDR3 length: 14 residues. Germline V gene sequence: CDR1 SNHLY, CDR2 FYNNEI. CDR3 sequence (DNA): TGTGCCAGCAGGGGGGTACAGGGCACAGATACGCAGTATTTT. This gives the protein CASRGVQGTDTQYF.

There are a few counts of this clone. The CDR3: CAWMLGRGYTF. In nucleotides, the CDR3 is TGTGCCTGGATGTTGGGCAGGGGCTACACCTTC. The V call is TRBV30, the J call TRBJ1-2; unclear D gene. The V and J ends lost 4 bases and 8 bases respectively, with 11 bases between them. There are 11 residues in the CDR3. Germline-derived CDR1 and CDR2 are GTSNPN and SVGIG (reference sequence).

This chain joins TRBV5-1 and TRBJ2-3; possible D gene TRBD1, 5 bases. The germline V and J ends were trimmed by 1 base and 4 bases, with 13 bases remaining between them. The CDR3 extends over 15 amino acids. The germline V gene has CDR1 SGHRS and CDR2 YFSETQ. CDR3 nucleotides: TGCGCCAGCAGCTTGCGGGCCGACAGTGCAGATACGCAGTATTTT. Protein sequence: CASSLRADSADTQYF.

Only one count was recorded for this clone. This rearrangement joins TRBV5-1 to TRBJ1-1, with TRBD1 matching 9 bases. With V trimmed by 4 bases and J by 1 base, 2 bases remained unmatched. The V gene's germline CDR1 is SGHRS and CDR2 YFSETQ. The CDR3 extends over 14 amino acids. CDR3 loop: CASSVGQGNTEAFF. DNA for the CDR3: TGCGCCAGCAGCGTGGGACAGGGGAACACTGAAGCTTTCTTT.

Note on this clone: Different DNA sequences within this sample yield the same CDR3. The gene calls are TRBV7-2 and TRBJ1-5; TRBD1 might be the D (6 bases). This CDR3 has 14 amino acids. Germline CDR1 is SGHTA and CDR2 is FQGNSA. Deletions cut 3 bases from V and 3 bases from J, with 9 bases between. The DNA of the CDR3 is TGTGCCAGCAGCTTGGGACAACACAATCAGCCCCAGCATTTT. Its protein product is CASSLGQHNQPQHF.

J is TRBJ1-3 and V is TRBV5-1; a possible D gene is TRBD1 (5 bases). The CDR3 sequence is 14 residues long. Germline V gene data show CDR1 as SGHRS and CDR2 as YFSETQ. V dropped 6 bases and J dropped 1 base, with 11 bases sitting between them. The CDR3 DNA follows: TGCGCCAGCAAGACAGAAGCTTCTGGAAACACCATATATTTT. As protein: CASKTEASGNTIYF.

The chain joins TRBV18 to TRBJ1-2, with unresolved D. This CDR3 region has 14 residues. The ends were cut back, 0 bases at V and 4 bases at J, with 9 bases in the middle. Germline-derived CDR1 and CDR2 are KGHSH and LQKENI. Here the CDR3 DNA reads TGTGCCAGCTCACCACCGGGCAGAGGCTATGGCTACACCTTC. This gives the protein CASSPPGRGYGYTF.

The count of this clone is one. This chain uses TRBV5-4 with TRBJ1-2; 12 positions agree with TRBD1. V trimming: 1 base; J trimming: 7 bases; junction bases outside the gene matches: 5. In germline, CDR1 is SGHNT, CDR2 YYREEE (reference sequence). The CDR3 contains 15 residues. CDR3 protein: CASSLTGTGGGGYTF. As DNA, the CDR3 is TGTGCCAGCAGCTTGACCGGGACAGGGGGCGGTGGCTACACCTTC. Using reference TRBV5-4 and TRBJ1-2 for the parts outside the CDR3, the full variable domain is ETGVTQSPTHLIKTRGQQVTLRCSSQSGHNTVSWYQQALGQGPQFIFQYYREEENGRGNFPPRFSGLQFPNYSSELNVNALELDDSALYLCASSLTGTGGGGYTFGSGTRLTVV.